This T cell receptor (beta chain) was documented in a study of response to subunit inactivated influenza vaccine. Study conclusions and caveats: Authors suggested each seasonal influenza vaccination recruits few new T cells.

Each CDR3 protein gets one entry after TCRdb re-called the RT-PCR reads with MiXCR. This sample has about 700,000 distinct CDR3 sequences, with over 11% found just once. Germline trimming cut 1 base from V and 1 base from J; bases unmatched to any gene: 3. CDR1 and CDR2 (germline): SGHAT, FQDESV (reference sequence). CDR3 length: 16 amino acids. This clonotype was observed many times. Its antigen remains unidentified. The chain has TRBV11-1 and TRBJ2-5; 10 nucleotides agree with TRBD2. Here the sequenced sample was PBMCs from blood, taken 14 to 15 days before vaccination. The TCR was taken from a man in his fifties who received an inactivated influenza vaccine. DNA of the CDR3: TGTGCCAGCAGCTTAGGAGGACTAGCGGCCCAAGAGACCCAGTACTTC. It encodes CASSLGGLAAQETQYF. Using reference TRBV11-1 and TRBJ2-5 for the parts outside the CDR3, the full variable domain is EAEVAQSPRYKITEKSQAVAFWCDPISGHATLYWYRQILGQGPELLVQFQDESVVDDSQLPKDRFSAERLKGVDSTLKIQPAELGDSAMYLCASSLGGLAAQETQYFGPGTRLLVL.